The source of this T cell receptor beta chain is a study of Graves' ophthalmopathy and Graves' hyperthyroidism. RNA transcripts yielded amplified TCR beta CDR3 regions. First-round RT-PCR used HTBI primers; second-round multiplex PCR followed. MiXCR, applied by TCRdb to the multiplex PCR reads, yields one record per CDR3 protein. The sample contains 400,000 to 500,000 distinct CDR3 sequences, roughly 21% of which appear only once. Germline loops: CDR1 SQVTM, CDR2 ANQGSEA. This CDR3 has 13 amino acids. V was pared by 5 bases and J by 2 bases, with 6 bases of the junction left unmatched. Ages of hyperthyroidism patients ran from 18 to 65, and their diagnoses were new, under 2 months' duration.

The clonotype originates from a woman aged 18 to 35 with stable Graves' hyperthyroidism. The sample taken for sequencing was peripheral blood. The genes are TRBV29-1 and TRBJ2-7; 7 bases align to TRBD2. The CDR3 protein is CSVLSGHTYEQYF. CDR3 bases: TGCAGCGTTCTTAGCGGGCATACCTACGAGCAGTACTTC.